This entry lists 22 T cell receptor beta chains sequenced from one sample in a study of identical twins' blood T cells. TCRdb reprocessed the 5' RACE reads via MiXCR and lists one record per CDR3 protein. This table has hundreds of thousands of distinct CDR3 sequences, roughly 30% appearing once. Sequenced sample: PBMCs. The receptors shown here come from a woman aged 18 to 55 in good health.

V gene TRBV12-3 or TRBV12-4 combines with J gene TRBJ2-7; D is unclear. The germline V and J ends were trimmed by 8 bases and 2 bases, with 10 bases remaining between them. CDR3 size: 12 residues. The CDR3 protein is CASGNAPYEQYF. CDR3 bases: TGTGCCAGCGGCAATGCTCCCTACGAGCAGTACTTC.

This clonotype appeared once. V gene TRBV5-5 combines with J gene TRBJ2-7, with D possibly being TRBD1 (5 bases). The CDR3 is made up of 13 amino acids. V was clipped by 2 bases and J by 2 bases, with 8 bases between them. Germline loops: CDR1 SGHKS, CDR2 YYEKEE (reference sequence). CDR3 protein: CASSLQVPYEQYF. CDR3 sequence (DNA): TGTGCCAGCAGCTTACAGGTTCCCTACGAGCAGTACTTC.

The rearrangement links TRBV20-1 to TRBJ1-1; D might be TRBD1 (5 bases). CDR3 length equals 15 residues. The germline V gene encodes CDR1 DFQATT and CDR2 SNEGSKA (reference sequence). V lost 6 bases, J lost 4 bases, and 21 bases lay in between. CDR3 in DNA: TGCAGTGCCGGGACCAAGTGGGGGACGACCACTGAAGCTTTCTTT. Amino acids: CSAGTKWGTTTEAFF.

This clonotype was observed a handful of times. This chain joins TRBV11-2 and TRBJ2-1; D is uncertain. In germline, CDR1 is SGHAT, CDR2 FQNNGV. Trimming left V 7 bases short and J 5 bases short, with 18 bases between. This CDR3 is built from 15 residues. CDR3 nucleotide sequence: TGTGCCAGCACCCCGTGGTGGGCTACTAACAATGAGCAGTTCTTC. Protein product: CASTPWWATNNEQFF.

This chain connects TRBV20-1 to TRBJ1-1, with a weak D call TRBD1 (5 bases). The CDR3 spans 13 residues. V was pared by 2 bases and J by 2 bases, with 9 bases between. Germline assignment: CDR1 DFQATT and CDR2 SNEGSKA (reference sequence). The CDR3 loop reads CSARKTENTEAFF. The CDR3 DNA reads as TGCAGTGCTAGAAAGACAGAAAACACTGAAGCTTTCTTT.

Points on this clonotype: A much larger clone is a single base away; this may be a read error. The chain couples TRBV20-1 to TRBJ1-2; D remains unclear. The CDR3 length is 11 residues. Germline loops: CDR1 DFQATT, CDR2 SNEGSKA (reference sequence). CDR3 DNA: TGCAGTGCTAGCCCGAACTATGTCTACACCTTC. Residues: CSASPNYVYTF.

This chain links TRBV30 with TRBJ1-2; D remains unclear. The germline V gene has CDR1 GTSNPN and CDR2 SVGIG (reference sequence). This CDR3 is built from 14 residues. CDR3 protein: CASSRGSWDYGYTF. The CDR3 DNA reads TGTGCGTCCTCCAGAGGCAGCTGGGACTATGGCTACACCTTC.

This clonotype occurred a few times. The chain has TRBV11-2 and TRBJ1-5; TRBD1 is a possible D gene (5 bases). CDR1 is SGHAT and CDR2 is FQNNGV in the germline V gene. The CDR3 loop spans 16 amino acids. V shed 3 bases and J shed 5 bases, with 17 bases lying between them. CDR3: CASSLVSRDGDQPQHF. The CDR3 region has the DNA TGTGCCAGCAGCTTGGTCAGCCGGGACGGCGATCAGCCCCAGCATTTT. Using reference TRBV11-2 and TRBJ1-5 for the parts outside the CDR3, the full variable domain is EAGVAQSPRYKIIEKRQSVAFWCNPISGHATLYWYQQILGQGPKLLIQFQNNGVVDDSQLPKDRFSAERLKGVDSTLKIQPAKLEDSAVYLCASSLVSRDGDQPQHFGDGTRLSIL.

This clonotype was seen repeatedly, ten times or more. The chain employs TRBV20-1 and TRBJ2-7; D gene uncertain. Trimming removed 6 bases at V and 0 bases at J, with 12 bases between. In germline, CDR1 is DFQATT, CDR2 SNEGSKA (reference sequence). The length of the CDR3 is 13 residues. In DNA form, the CDR3 reads TGCAGTGCCCTTGTTGACGGCTCCTACGAGCAGTACTTC. This encodes CSALVDGSYEQYF.

V and J are TRBV10-3 and TRBJ2-1; 7 bases are a match to TRBD2. The CDR3 sequence is 15 residues long. V dropped 4 bases and J dropped 2; count of bases not matched to a gene: 5. CDR1 is ENHRY and CDR2 is SYGVKD in the germline V gene. The CDR3 DNA follows: TGTGCCATCAGTGTGGGAGGGTCCACCTACAATGAGCAGTTCTTC. Translating it yields CAISVGGSTYNEQFF.

As regards this clonotype: The junction differs from germline at one of its ends, possibly a read error. DNA for the CDR3: TGTGCCAGCTCACCCCAGGGGGGAGATCAGCCCAAGCATTTT. As protein: CASSPQGGDQPKHF. J is TRBJ1-5 and V is TRBV18; TRBD1 matches at 7 bases. The CDR3 has 14 amino acids. The germline gives CDR1 KGHSH, CDR2 LQKENI.

This chain joins TRBV2 and TRBJ1-2, with D tentatively TRBD1 (6 bases). V lost 1 base and J 7 bases, leaving 10 bases between the germline ends. The length of the CDR3 is 13 residues. The germline V gene has CDR1 SNHLY and CDR2 FYNNEI. The CDR3 DNA reads TGTGCCAGCAGTGAAGAACAGGGCAGTGGCTACACCTTC. Residues: CASSEEQGSGYTF.

The V call is TRBV20-1, the J call TRBJ1-1; possibly TRBD1 for D (5 bases). Germline CDR1 DFQATT, CDR2 SNEGSKA (reference sequence). This CDR3 region has 13 residues. With 6 bases removed from V and 5 bases from J, the gap between germline ends came to 16 bases. This CDR3 is CSAPAQWGTEAFF. The DNA for the CDR3 is TGCAGTGCGCCGGCCCAATGGGGGACTGAAGCTTTCTTT.

This clonotype has at least ten counts. The genes are TRBV7-9 and TRBJ1-1; 7 bases agree with TRBD1. V trimming: 5 bases; J trimming: 3 bases; junction bases outside the gene matches: 6. Germline values: CDR1 SEHNR, CDR2 FQNEAQ (reference sequence). The CDR3 runs 14 residues. The CDR3 DNA reads as TGTGCCAGCAGCATACAGGGGTGGGACACTGAAGCTTTCTTT. Translation: CASSIQGWDTEAFF. Combining the CDR3 with reference TRBV7-9 and TRBJ1-1 gives the whole variable domain DTGVSQNPRHKITKRGQNVTFRCDPISEHNRLYWYRQTLGQGPEFLTYFQNEAQLEKSRLLSDRFSAERPKGSFSTLEIQRTEQGDSAMYLCASSIQGWDTEAFFGQGTRLTVV.

This clonotype was seen ten or more times. The V and J genes are TRBV28 and TRBJ1-4; D is unclear. Germline V gene data show CDR1 as MDHEN and CDR2 as SYDVKM. V was pared by 2 bases and J by 6 bases, with 1 base between. The CDR3 has 11 amino acids. This chain's CDR3 is CASSLDEKLFF. The CDR3 DNA sequence: TGTGCCAGCAGTTTAGATGAAAAACTGTTTTTT.

This clonotype appeared a few times. The V and J genes are TRBV29-1 and TRBJ2-7, with D unclear. With 5 bases removed from V and 2 bases from J, the gap between germline ends came to 10 bases. CDR3 length: 12 amino acids. Germline V gene data show CDR1 as SQVTM and CDR2 as ANQGSEA. CDR3 amino acids: CSVHDGTYEQYF. The CDR3 region has the DNA TGCAGCGTTCACGACGGTACCTACGAGCAGTACTTC.

A word on this clonotype: A read error is possible here, since a much larger clone lies one base away. The V and J genes are TRBV19 and TRBJ1-5, with D possibly TRBD1 on 6 matching bases. The CDR3 is 14 amino acids. Germline V gene data show CDR1 as LNHDA and CDR2 as SQIVND (reference sequence). The CDR3 DNA reads TGTTCCAGTTCACTGGACAGCTTCGACATGGCCCAGCATTTT. Protein product: CSSSLDSFDMAQHF.

A word on this clonotype: This likely comes from a read error, as the CDR3 has no conserved phenylalanine or tryptophan at its end. This chain connects TRBV6-2 or TRBV6-3 to TRBJ2-1; D gene ambiguous. CDR1 MNHEY and CDR2 SVGEGT come from the germline V gene. The V gene lost 5 bases and the J gene lost 0 bases, with 11 bases spanning the gap. This CDR3 has 15 amino acids. CDR3 bases: TGTGCCAGCAGTCTACTTGATAGCTCCTACAATGAGCAGTTCCTC. Protein sequence: CASSLLDSSYNEQFL.

This clonotype was detected only a few times. The chain carries TRBV9 and TRBJ1-1; D ambiguous. The CDR3 has 16 residues. The V end was cut by 1 base, the J end by 0 bases, with 13 bases between. Germline-derived CDR1 and CDR2 are SGDLS and YYNGEE. CDR3 bases: TGTGCCAGCAGCGTAAAGTCTAAGATCATGAACACTGAAGCTTTCTTT. It yields the protein CASSVKSKIMNTEAFF.

This sequence joins TRBV7-2 and TRBJ2-7; 11 bases are shared with TRBD2. Germline CDR1 and CDR2: SGHTA and FQGNSA. Unmatched junction bases numbered 4, after V lost 5 bases and J lost 1 base. This CDR3 contains 15 residues. The CDR3, as DNA: TGTGCCAGCAGCCTGAGGACTAGCGGGTCCTACGAGCAGTACTTC. Residues: CASSLRTSGSYEQYF.

The genes are TRBV29-1 and TRBJ1-1, with D perhaps matching TRBD1 (5 bases). Trimming left V 7 bases short and J 5 bases short, with 20 bases between. The CDR3 is 14 residues long. The germline CDR1 and CDR2 sequences are SQVTM and ANQGSEA. The CDR3 loop reads CSGRTHGTNTEAFF. DNA for the CDR3: TGCAGCGGCCGGACGCACGGGACGAATACTGAAGCTTTCTTT. Supplemented by reference TRBV29-1 and TRBJ1-1, the full variable domain reads SAVISQKPSRDICQRGTSLTIQCQVDSQVTMMFWYRQQPGQSLTLIATANQGSEATYESGFVIDKFPISRPNLTFSTLTVSNMSPEDSSIYLCSGRTHGTNTEAFFGQGTRLTVV.

The table lists this clonotype with a few counts. The chain has TRBV5-4 and TRBJ2-3, with 7 bases lining up with TRBD1. Germline CDR1 SGHNT, CDR2 YYREEE (reference sequence). This CDR3 region has 17 residues. The V gene end was trimmed by 4 bases and the J gene end by 2 bases; junction bases not matched to a gene: 13. CDR3 nucleotide sequence: TGTGCCAGCAGCCGATACCCCCGGGACAGAGACACAGATACGCAGTATTTT. Translating it yields CASSRYPRDRDTDTQYF.